This T cell receptor (beta chain) originates from a study of blood T cell repertoires in COVID-19 (dated by TCRdb to between 2020 and 2021). Some background on the complete study: Samples from collaborators originated in the United States, Italy and Spain and spanned both the acute and convalescent phases of COVID-19. The repertoires were made available in a free public database intended to serve as a resource for research on the immune response to SARS-CoV-2. Samples were obtained from the ongoing ImmuneRACE study (first 160 participants) and from about 1,300 subjects provided by 6 global collaborators. Sample metadata almost always included a de-identified subject ID, COVID-19 status, age in years and sex. Where available, HLA class I and class II types were obtained from metadata supplied by the sample provider rather than from assay-based typing. The material from the prospective study consisted of cDNA or gDNA derived from T cells, B-cell-depleted T cells, or PBMCs. The dataset comprised deeply sampled blood TCRbeta repertoires from subjects exposed to, actively infected with, or recovered from COVID-19. General study outcomes and caveats: The amount of clinical and demographic metadata varied by source and participant and was provided uncurated.

CDR1 and CDR2 (SGHDN, FVKESK) derive from the germline V gene. V is trimmed back by 3 bases and J by 6 bases, and the junction contains 5 bases that no gene match accounts for. The CDR3 holds 15 amino acids from the cysteine to the phenylalanine. Only the CDR3 region is kept as DNA, spanning 45 bases read in frame from base 1. Worth noting for this clone: Its specific antigen is unknown. Base qualities are not at hand, and no much larger clone is one base apart.

TCRbeta CDR3 regions were amplified from genomic DNA by means of the immunoSEQ Assay, a bias-controlled multiplex PCR. The source study handled its data this way. Nucleated cell counts per sample were estimated from amplification of reference gene primers within the assay. Sequence reads were collapsed and filtered to measure the absolute abundance of every unique TCRbeta CDR3 rearrangement. For each sample, productive Simpson clonality was calculated by taking the square root of Simpson's diversity index across productive rearrangements. TCRdb took this table from immuneACCESS and kept in-frame rearrangements with V and J called. Such tables lack part of the clones; where checked against another copy, unresolved V genes explain under half of the gap, and the rest is unexplained. D and trimming were read from the DNA, whereas the V and J calls and clone size are those reported in that table. This sample lists roughly 100,000 clones; about 90% were detected once. The top ten clonotypes cover about 2% of the sample.

Collaborating institutions collected whole blood in K2EDTA tubes following their own protocols. For TCRbeta analysis, collaborators shipped samples in one of three forms: frozen whole blood, isolated PBMCs, or DNA extracted from either of those sample types. Material: peripheral blood. This sequence originates from a human donor with active COVID-19. The donor label of this sample is uncertain. The sequence is built from TRBV14 and TRBJ2-1; TRBD2 agrees with 10 junctional bases. CDR3 reads: CASSQERGGRNEQFF. The DNA is TGTGCCAGCAGCCAGGAGCGGGGGGGCCGCAATGAGCAGTTCTTC. The variable domain in full, with residues beyond the CDR3 obtained from the reference TRBV14 and TRBJ2-1 genes, is EAGVTQFPSHSVIEKGQTVTLRCDPISGHDNLYWYRRVMGKEIKFLLHFVKESKQDESGMPNNRFLAERTGGTYSTLKVQPAELEDSGVYFCASSQERGGRNEQFFGPGTRLTVL.